Following are 25 T cell receptor beta chains from one sample sequenced in a study of blood T cell repertoires in COVID-19 (dated by TCRdb to 2018 to 2021). Libraries were made using the immunoSEQ multiplex PCR assay. TCRdb obtained this table from immuneACCESS and retained in-frame rearrangements with V and J assigned. These tables miss some clones; where compared with another copy, unresolved V genes account for less than half of the shortfall, and the remainder is unexplained. This sample is represented by roughly 260,000 clones; 85% to 90% of them were singletons. In total, the top ten clones hold 11% of the sample. Sequencing was done on a sample of peripheral blood. The receptors here all came from a woman aged 30 to 39 with COVID-19, enrolled during active disease.

The V and J genes are TRBV27 and TRBJ1-2; D remains unclear. Trimming took 3 bases from V and 0 from J, leaving 11 bases between them. This CDR3 contains 15 residues. Germline V CDR1 and CDR2: MNHEY, SMNVEV (reference sequence). The CDR3 spells CASSFSAEANYGYTF. Written as DNA, the CDR3 is TGTGCCAGCAGTTTTAGTGCAGAGGCTAACTATGGCTACACCTTC.

V and J are TRBV19 and TRBJ1-4; TRBD1 matches 9 bases. The length of the CDR3 is 14 residues. Trimming cost V 5 bases and J 8 bases; bases outside gene matches: 6. CDR1 and CDR2 from the germline V gene are LNHDA and SQIVND (reference sequence). This chain's CDR3 is CASSWTGDGEKLFF. CDR3 coding DNA: TGTGCCAGTAGTTGGACAGGGGACGGGGAAAAACTGTTTTTT.

The chain is built from TRBV28 and TRBJ2-7; 7 nucleotides align to TRBD2. The CDR3 sequence is 14 residues long. With 8 bases clipped from V and 2 bases from J, the junction kept 9 bases outside the gene matches. The germline V gene encodes CDR1 MDHEN and CDR2 SYDVKM. The CDR3 nucleotides read TGTGCCAGCCGGGGAGGGTTAATAACCTACGAGCAGTACTTC. Its translation: CASRGGLITYEQYF.

The genes are TRBV5-1 and TRBJ2-1, with a tentative D call TRBD2 (6 bases). This CDR3 region has 15 residues. From germline, CDR1 is SGHRS and CDR2 YFSETQ. V was trimmed by 2 bases and J by 6 bases, leaving 15 bases between them. CDR3 DNA: TGCGCCAGCAGCTTTGAACCACTAGCCCGCAATGAGCAGTTCTTC. Translating it yields CASSFEPLARNEQFF.

The chain uses TRBV27 and TRBJ2-7; D perhaps matches TRBD1 (5 bases). The V end lost 6 bases, the J end lost 6 bases, and 18 bases lay between the germline ends. The CDR3 spans 14 residues. Germline CDR1 MNHEY, CDR2 SMNVEV (reference sequence). CDR3 amino acids: CASRAGLSLGEQYF. Written as DNA, the CDR3 is TGTGCCAGCAGAGCAGGGTTATCTCTAGGCGAGCAGTACTTC.

A note on this clone: One base away lies a much larger clone, so this may be a sequencing read error. The CDR3 region has the DNA TGTGCCAGCAGCTTAGTGGGGGGCTACGAGCAGTACTTC. Its protein is CASSLVGGYEQYF. The chain employs TRBV7-9 and TRBJ2-7; TRBD2 is a possible D gene (6 bases). Germline CDR1 reads SEHNR; CDR2 reads FQNEAQ (reference sequence). Trimming cost V 1 base and J 3 bases, with 7 bases left between them. The CDR3 length is 13 residues.

The chain uses TRBV10-2 and TRBJ2-5; possible D gene TRBD2, 6 bases. Trimming left V 6 bases short and J 2 bases short, with 13 bases between. CDR1 is WSHSY and CDR2 is SAAADI in the germline V gene. The CDR3 runs to 14 residues. CDR3 amino acids: CASRPRDLQETQYF. The CDR3 DNA reads as TGCGCCAGCAGGCCCCGGGACTTACAAGAGACCCAGTACTTC.

V is TRBV19 and J is TRBJ2-7; possibly TRBD2 for D (6 bases). The V and J ends lost 4 bases and 2 bases respectively, with 12 bases between them. From germline, CDR1 is LNHDA and CDR2 SQIVND (reference sequence). This CDR3 has 14 amino acids. The CDR3 sequence: CASSTRDGAYEQYF. CDR3 nucleotides: TGTGCCAGTAGTACGCGGGACGGAGCCTACGAGCAGTACTTC.

The chain couples TRBV7-2 to TRBJ2-3; 9 bases map to TRBD1. Germline V lookup: CDR1 SGHTA, CDR2 FQGNSA. The CDR3 runs 16 residues. Trimming removed 1 base from V and 5 bases from J; junction bases left unmatched: 7. The CDR3 region has the DNA TGTGCCAGCAGCTTAGGGGACAGGGCCCCGGTAGATACGCAGTATTTT. This sequence encodes CASSLGDRAPVDTQYF.

The genes are TRBV28 and TRBJ2-7; the match to TRBD2 covers 9 bases. V shed 1 base, J shed 5 bases, and the junction held 6 bases outside the gene matches. The CDR3 extends over 15 amino acids. Per the germline V gene, CDR1 is MDHEN and CDR2 is SYDVKM. The CDR3: CASSLSLAGSHEQYF. In DNA form, the CDR3 reads TGTGCCAGCAGTTTATCCCTAGCGGGATCCCACGAGCAGTACTTC.

The rearrangement uses TRBV7-8 and TRBJ2-1; D is possibly TRBD1 (6 bases). V was pared by 7 bases and J by 6 bases, with 25 bases between. CDR3 size: 17 residues. The germline CDR1 and CDR2 sequences are SGHVS and FQNEAQ. This chain's CDR3 is CASTNSFRGTPSNEQFF. CDR3 in DNA: TGTGCCAGCACCAATAGCTTCCGAGGGACACCTTCCAATGAGCAGTTCTTC.

The CDR3 region is CASTGRGLAEITGELFF. The CDR3 nucleotides read TGTGCCAGCACCGGCCGGGGACTAGCGGAAATCACCGGGGAGCTGTTTTTT. The chain carries TRBV28 and TRBJ2-2; 11 nucleotides match TRBD2. Germline CDR1 and CDR2: MDHEN and SYDVKM. The CDR3 loop spans 17 amino acids. J gave up 4 bases and V 7 bases, and 11 bases lay outside the gene matches.

The gene calls are TRBV7-9 and TRBJ2-7, with 13 bases lining up with TRBD2. Unmatched junction bases numbered 12, after V lost 5 bases and J lost 5 bases. Germline V gives CDR1 SEHNR, CDR2 FQNEAQ (reference sequence). CDR3 length equals 17 residues. CDR3: CASSPRGLAGEGDEQYF. The CDR3 nucleotides read TGTGCCAGCAGCCCGCGAGGACTAGCGGGAGAGGGGGACGAGCAGTACTTC.

The chain combines TRBV28 with TRBJ1-5; maybe TRBD1 (6 bases). Germline V gives CDR1 MDHEN, CDR2 SYDVKM. Trimming took off 5 bases at V and 6 bases at J, with 17 bases between the two ends. CDR3 length equals 15 residues. CDR3 DNA sequence: TGTGCCAGCAGTCTCCGACAGGACGGCGGTCAGCCCCAGCATTTT. It codes for CASSLRQDGGQPQHF.

The gene calls are TRBV29-1 and TRBJ1-1; D call uncertain. Germline V CDR1 and CDR2: SQVTM, ANQGSEA. The CDR3 covers 13 residues. V was cut by 6 bases and J by 0 bases, with 11 bases left in between. CDR3: CSVPGGMNTEAFF. DNA of the CDR3: TGCAGCGTCCCAGGAGGGATGAACACTGAAGCTTTCTTT.

The V and J genes are TRBV5-1 and TRBJ2-2; possible D gene TRBD1, 6 bases. Germline CDR1 SGHRS, CDR2 YFSETQ. The CDR3 runs to 15 residues. Between the trimmed V and J ends, which lost 4 bases and 2 bases, there was a span of 12 bases. In DNA form, the CDR3 reads TGCGCCAGCAGCACCGGGACACCCAACACCGGGGAGCTGTTTTTT. Translated, it gives CASSTGTPNTGELFF.

The chain joins TRBV7-6 to TRBJ1-3, with a possible D match to TRBD1 (6 bases). CDR1 is SGHVS, CDR2 FNYEAQ, per germline. V lost 1 base, J lost 0 bases, and 10 bases lay in between. The CDR3 is 16 amino acids. The CDR3 sequence: CASSLGTVSSGNTIYF. CDR3 coding DNA: TGTGCCAGCAGCTTAGGGACAGTTTCCTCTGGAAACACCATATATTTT.

J is TRBJ2-5 and V is TRBV10-3; 9 bases line up with TRBD1. This CDR3 spans 14 amino acids. The V gene's germline CDR1 is ENHRY and CDR2 SYGVKD. Unmatched junction bases numbered 6, after V lost 6 bases and J lost 4 bases. The DNA for the CDR3 is TGTGCCATCAGGGGACAGGGTCAGGTAGAGACCCAGTACTTC. It is translated as CAIRGQGQVETQYF.

The chain links TRBV6-5 to TRBJ2-7; 8 positions match TRBD2. With 0 bases clipped from V and 5 bases from J, the junction kept 6 bases outside the gene matches. This CDR3 contains 15 residues. Germline V CDR1 and CDR2: MNHEY, SVGAGI. CDR3 region: CASSYSRTSTDEQYF. In nucleotides, the CDR3 is TGTGCCAGCAGTTACTCAAGGACTAGCACCGACGAGCAGTACTTC.

V gene TRBV6-5 combines with J gene TRBJ2-3, with D perhaps matching TRBD2 (6 bases). Germline assignment: CDR1 MNHEY and CDR2 SVGAGI. The CDR3 is made up of 15 amino acids. V lost 6 bases to trimming and J lost 4 bases, with 17 bases between them. CDR3 sequence: CASSPGEPGADTQYF. CDR3 nucleotides: TGTGCCAGCAGCCCGGGCGAGCCGGGAGCAGATACGCAGTATTTT.

The chain combines TRBV19 with TRBJ2-3, with TRBD1 identical over 11 bases. V gave up 5 bases and J gave up 3 bases; unmatched junction bases: 7. CDR1 is LNHDA and CDR2 is SQIVND in the germline V gene (reference sequence). This CDR3 is built from 16 residues. The CDR3 DNA follows: TGTGCCAGTAGTTCTCGGACAGGGGGCGGGACAGATACGCAGTATTTT. As protein: CASSSRTGGGTDTQYF. Full variable domain (remainder filled in from reference TRBV19 and TRBJ2-3): DGGITQSPKYLFRKEGQNVTLSCEQNLNHDAMYWYRQDPGQGLRLIYYSQIVNDFQKGDIAEGYSVSREKKESFPLTVTSAQKNPTAFYLCASSSRTGGGTDTQYFGPGTRLTVL.

This chain uses TRBV7-9 with TRBJ1-2; D is unresolved. This CDR3 is built from 12 residues. The V end lost 6 bases, the J end lost 8 bases, and 13 bases lay between the germline ends. Per germline, CDR1 SEHNR and CDR2 FQNEAQ (reference sequence). CDR3 DNA: TGTGCCAGCAGTCTCGACGTAGCGGGCTACACCTTC. Protein sequence: CASSLDVAGYTF.

The V and J genes are TRBV2 and TRBJ1-1, with 9 bases identical to TRBD1. CDR1 and CDR2 (germline): SNHLY, FYNNEI. V lost 10 bases, J lost 1 base, and 4 bases stayed unmatched. The CDR3 is 13 amino acids. The CDR3 protein is CATGTGKNTEAFF. CDR3 DNA sequence: TGTGCCACCGGGACAGGGAAGAACACTGAAGCTTTCTTT.

This clone is a singleton in its sample. CDR3 sequence: CASSRSGPNTDTQYF. The DNA of the CDR3 is TGTGCCAGCAGTCGTAGCGGGCCGAACACAGATACGCAGTATTTT. The chain joins TRBV6-6 to TRBJ2-3, with TRBD2 identical over 7 bases. CDR1 is MNHNY, CDR2 SVGAGI, per germline (reference sequence). The CDR3 runs 15 residues. V shed 5 bases, J shed 2 bases, and the junction held 7 bases outside the gene matches.

This clone was counted once. Other DNA sequences in the sample encode the same CDR3. This chain uses TRBV5-4 with TRBJ2-2, with 8 bases matching TRBD1. Germline-derived CDR1 and CDR2 are SGHNT and YYREEE (reference sequence). The V segment lost 2 bases and the J segment 5 bases; nucleotides outside the gene matches: 5. The CDR3 covers 15 residues. The CDR3 bases are TGTGCCAGCAGCTTTCGAACAGGGGGTACCGGGGAGCTGTTTTTT. Protein sequence: CASSFRTGGTGELFF.